The 31 T cell receptor beta chains below come from one sample, sequenced in a study of control samples from healthy donors and cancer patients. Assay used: immunoSEQ multiplex PCR; TCRdb lists only in-frame clones, some missing. This sample has about 170,000 clones, with under 95% found just once. The material sequenced was blood. The receptors come from a woman aged 18-29 years in good health.

The chain recombines TRBV15 with TRBJ1-2, with D perhaps matching TRBD1 (6 bases). The CDR3 sequence is 14 residues long. Germline V gene data show CDR1 as LNHNV and CDR2 as YYDKDF (reference sequence). The V gene lost 0 bases and the J gene lost 3 bases, with 8 bases spanning the gap. This chain's CDR3 is CATSRDGTHYGYTF. The DNA of the CDR3 is TGTGCCACCAGCAGAGATGGGACACACTATGGCTACACCTTC.

V usage is TRBV23-1 and J usage is TRBJ2-7; D is unresolved. TRBV23-1 is noted as an ORF with a role that remains uncertain. V was clipped by 8 bases and J by 2 bases, with 13 bases between them. CDR3 length: 13 residues. CDR3: CASPPRVTYEQYF. The DNA of the CDR3 is TGCGCCAGCCCTCCACGGGTGACCTACGAGCAGTACTTC.

This chain links TRBV2 with TRBJ2-3; D is ambiguous. With 6 bases removed from V and 1 base from J, the gap between germline ends came to 11 bases. The CDR3 covers 14 residues. Looked up from germline, CDR1 is SNHLY and CDR2 is FYNNEI. The CDR3 sequence: CASRVGLGTDTQYF. The CDR3 DNA follows: TGTGCCAGCAGAGTTGGGTTGGGCACAGATACGCAGTATTTT.

The V gene is TRBV5-6, the J gene TRBJ2-1, with D hard to call. The CDR3 covers 15 residues. Trimming cost V 2 bases and J 2 bases, with 11 bases left between them. CDR1 SGHDT and CDR2 YYEEEE come from the germline V gene. In nucleotides, the CDR3 is TGTGCCAGCAGCTTTGATCCCTTGGCCTACAATGAGCAGTTCTTC. It yields the protein CASSFDPLAYNEQFF.

This clone was found once. The chain employs TRBV5-6 and TRBJ2-7; no reliable D call. This CDR3 is 13 amino acids long. V shed 0 bases and J shed 3 bases, with 7 bases lying between them. The germline V gene encodes CDR1 SGHDT and CDR2 YYEEEE. The CDR3 DNA follows: TGTGCCAGCAGCTTGGAGCCGATCTACGAGCAGTACTTC. Protein: CASSLEPIYEQYF.

The genes are TRBV5-1 and TRBJ2-7, with TRBD1 as a possible D gene (5 bases). The CDR3 consists of 16 residues. V gave up 0 bases and J gave up 5 bases, with 18 bases separating them. Looked up from germline, CDR1 is SGHRS and CDR2 is YFSETQ. This CDR3 reads CASSLAPQGLQNEQYF. In nucleotides, the CDR3 is TGCGCCAGCAGCTTGGCCCCCCAGGGTCTACAAAACGAGCAGTACTTC.

The chain combines TRBV19 with TRBJ1-5; weak D call: TRBD1 (6 bases). The length of the CDR3 is 16 residues. V lost 3 bases to trimming and J lost 7 bases, with 19 bases between them. Germline V gene data show CDR1 as LNHDA and CDR2 as SQIVND (reference sequence). The CDR3 loop is CASSMGATGLGQPQHF. The CDR3 DNA is TGTGCCAGTAGTATGGGAGCGACAGGCTTGGGGCAGCCCCAGCATTTT.

The V and J genes are TRBV3-1 (or the pseudogene TRBV3-2) and TRBJ2-2; D is undetermined. The germline gives CDR1 LGHDT, CDR2 YNNKEL (reference sequence). Trimming left V 3 bases short and J 3 bases short, with 5 bases between. CDR3 length equals 13 residues. CDR3 sequence (DNA): TGTGCCAGCAGCCATCTGGACACCGGGGAGCTGTTTTTT. Its protein product is CASSHLDTGELFF.

The chain recombines TRBV15 with TRBJ1-1, with D unclear. With 7 bases removed from V and 4 bases from J, the gap between germline ends came to 13 bases. This CDR3 spans 13 amino acids. Looked up from germline, CDR1 is LNHNV and CDR2 is YYDKDF (reference sequence). This CDR3 is CATTGDWGTEAFF. The CDR3 bases are TGTGCCACCACCGGGGATTGGGGCACTGAAGCTTTCTTT. Supplemented by reference TRBV15 and TRBJ1-1, the full variable domain reads DAMVIQNPRYQVTQFGKPVTLSCSQTLNHNVMYWYQQKSSQAPKLLFHYYDKDFNNEADTPDNFQSRRPNTSFCFLDIRSPGLGDTAMYLCATTGDWGTEAFFGQGTRLTVV.

The genes are TRBV3-1 (or the pseudogene TRBV3-2) and TRBJ1-2; 9 nucleotides agree with TRBD1. The germline V gene has CDR1 LGHDT and CDR2 YNNKEL (reference sequence). V shed 4 bases, J shed 1 base, and the junction held 4 bases outside the gene matches. The CDR3 is made up of 15 amino acids. DNA of the CDR3: TGTGCCAGCAGCCCATGGACAGGGGTTAACTATGGCTACACCTTC. It codes for CASSPWTGVNYGYTF.

The rearrangement uses TRBV28 and TRBJ2-7, with D unresolved. The V end was cut by 3 bases, the J end by 2 bases, with 8 bases between. The CDR3 runs to 13 residues. CDR1 is MDHEN, CDR2 SYDVKM, per germline. The CDR3 region is CASSFTAPYEQYF. The DNA for the CDR3 is TGTGCCAGCAGTTTCACCGCCCCCTACGAGCAGTACTTC.

The count of this clone is one. This chain uses TRBV10-3 with TRBJ2-3; 7 positions match TRBD2. The CDR3 has 16 amino acids. Germline CDR1 ENHRY, CDR2 SYGVKD. J lost 0 bases, V lost 0 bases, and 3 bases had no gene match. CDR3: CAISESKLASTDTQYF. The DNA of the CDR3 is TGTGCCATCAGTGAGTCGAAACTAGCGAGCACAGATACGCAGTATTTT.

This chain joins TRBV19 and TRBJ2-6; 9 nucleotides agree with TRBD1. Germline V gives CDR1 LNHDA, CDR2 SQIVND (reference sequence). V gave up 5 bases and J gave up 0 bases; unmatched junction bases: 5. The CDR3 is 17 amino acids. The CDR3: CASSRTGEFSGANVLTF. The DNA for the CDR3 is TGTGCCAGTAGTCGGACAGGGGAATTCTCTGGGGCCAACGTCCTGACTTTC. The variable domain in full, with the rest retrieved from reference TRBV19 and TRBJ2-6, is DGGITQSPKYLFRKEGQNVTLSCEQNLNHDAMYWYRQDPGQGLRLIYYSQIVNDFQKGDIAEGYSVSREKKESFPLTVTSAQKNPTAFYLCASSRTGEFSGANVLTFGAGSRLTVL.

This clone was detected only once. The gene calls are TRBV5-6 and TRBJ1-5; no firm D call. There are 15 residues in the CDR3. Germline loops: CDR1 SGHDT, CDR2 YYEEEE. V lost 0 bases and J lost 5, with 12 bases in between. This CDR3 reads CASSLEGERDQPQHF. CDR3 DNA sequence: TGTGCCAGCAGCTTGGAAGGTGAGCGGGATCAGCCCCAGCATTTT.

The rearrangement uses TRBV24-1 and TRBJ1-2, with D unresolved. Germline CDR1 reads KGHDR; CDR2 reads SFDVKD. Between the trimmed V and J ends, which lost 4 bases and 2 bases, there was a span of 10 bases. CDR3 length equals 14 residues. In DNA, the CDR3 is TGTGCCACCAGTGACCGACGCTGGAACTATGGCTACACCTTC. Protein sequence: CATSDRRWNYGYTF.

This chain's CDR3 is CASSGLAGGSVGEETQYF. CDR3 bases: TGTGCCAGCTCTGGACTAGCGGGGGGAAGCGTAGGAGAAGAGACCCAGTACTTC. The chain employs TRBV18 and TRBJ2-5; 14 bases are a match to TRBD2. Germline lookup yields CDR1 KGHSH and CDR2 LQKENI. Trimming cost V 6 bases and J 3 bases; bases outside gene matches: 12. This CDR3 has 18 residues.

J is TRBJ1-5 and V is TRBV18; D gene unclear. V was trimmed by 1 base and J by 6 bases, leaving 13 bases between them. Germline CDR1 KGHSH, CDR2 LQKENI. The CDR3 is made up of 15 amino acids. The CDR3 nucleotides read TGTGCCAGCTCACCACTATCCAGCCGGGGTCAGCCCCAGCATTTT. It translates to CASSPLSSRGQPQHF.

V and J are TRBV20-1 and TRBJ1-5; 7 nucleotides agree with TRBD1. V lost 3 bases and J lost 3; bases outside the gene matches: 8. Per germline, CDR1 DFQATT and CDR2 SNEGSKA (reference sequence). The length of the CDR3 is 15 residues. Here the CDR3 reads CSASGPGQDNQPQHF. For the CDR3, the DNA is TGCAGTGCTAGTGGTCCAGGACAGGACAATCAGCCCCAGCATTTT.

Of note for this clone: Distinct nucleotide sequences in the sample also encode this CDR3. The rearrangement joins TRBV29-1 to TRBJ1-1; the D gene is possibly TRBD1 (5 bases). Germline V lookup: CDR1 SQVTM, CDR2 ANQGSEA. CDR3 length equals 13 residues. Between the trimmed V and J ends, which lost 3 bases and 2 bases, there was a span of 10 bases. In nucleotides, the CDR3 is TGCAGCGTTGAGGGGACTGGAAACACTGAAGCTTTCTTT. Residues: CSVEGTGNTEAFF.

This chain links TRBV7-9 with TRBJ2-5; D is unclear. Between the trimmed V and J ends, which lost 5 bases and 5 bases, there was a span of 21 bases. CDR1 and CDR2 (germline): SEHNR, FQNEAQ (reference sequence). This CDR3 has 16 amino acids. CDR3 region: CASSPTPSLGRETQYF. The CDR3 nucleotides read TGTGCCAGCAGCCCCACCCCCAGTCTTGGTAGGGAGACCCAGTACTTC.

The J gene is TRBJ1-3, the V gene TRBV28; D possibly corresponds to TRBD1 (6 bases). In germline, CDR1 is MDHEN, CDR2 SYDVKM. The CDR3 sequence is 15 residues long. V shed 8 bases and J shed 4 bases, with 18 bases lying between them. The DNA of the CDR3 is TGTGCCAGCCTGGAACAGGGAATTGGAGGAAACACCATATATTTT. Protein: CASLEQGIGGNTIYF. Using reference TRBV28 and TRBJ1-3 for the parts outside the CDR3, the full variable domain is DVKVTQSSRYLVKRTGEKVFLECVQDMDHENMFWYRQDPGLGLRLIYFSYDVKMKEKGDIPEGYSVSREKKERFSLILESASTNQTSMYLCASLEQGIGGNTIYFGEGSWLTVV.

The chain joins TRBV9 to TRBJ1-2; 8 bases align to TRBD1. Germline V gives CDR1 SGDLS, CDR2 YYNGEE. The CDR3 length is 14 residues. V lost 0 bases to trimming and J lost 8 bases; unmatched junction nucleotides: 6. CDR3 DNA sequence: TGTGCCAGCAGCGTAGCTTCAGGGGGCAGCGGCTACACCTTC. This codes for CASSVASGGSGYTF.

The chain recombines TRBV10-1 with TRBJ1-6; 7 positions match TRBD1. CDR1 WNHNN and CDR2 SYGVQD come from the germline V gene (reference sequence). Unmatched junction bases numbered 3, after V lost 4 bases and J lost 9 bases. The CDR3 loop spans 13 amino acids. In DNA, the CDR3 is TGCGCCAGCAGTGCCGACAGGGCTTCACCCCTCCACTTT. This encodes CASSADRASPLHF.

The J gene is TRBJ1-6, the V gene TRBV7-2, with 8 positions matching TRBD1. The trim removed 4 bases at V and 9 bases at J, leaving 11 bases unmatched. CDR1 is SGHTA and CDR2 is FQGNSA in the germline V gene. The CDR3 length is 16 residues. DNA of the CDR3: TGTGCCAGCAGCTACGCCCTCGGACAGGGTGGTTCACCCCTCCACTTT. This translates into CASSYALGQGGSPLHF.

V is TRBV2 and J is TRBJ2-1; TRBD2 agrees at 7 bases. The CDR3 sequence is 17 residues long. Germline-derived CDR1 and CDR2 are SNHLY and FYNNEI. After removal of 3 bases from V and 0 bases from J, the junction contained 8 bases not matched to a gene. CDR3 region: CASSDSGPSGSYNEQFF. The CDR3 coding sequence is TGTGCCAGCAGTGATAGCGGGCCCTCGGGCTCCTACAATGAGCAGTTCTTC.

V gene TRBV19 combines with J gene TRBJ1-5; D not resolved. Germline V gene sequence: CDR1 LNHDA, CDR2 SQIVND (reference sequence). The CDR3 loop spans 14 amino acids. Trimming pared 5 bases from V and 1 base from J, leaving 9 bases between. The CDR3 sequence: CASSSPASNQPQHF. The DNA for the CDR3 is TGTGCCAGTAGTTCCCCCGCCAGCAATCAGCCCCAGCATTTT.

This chain joins TRBV19 and TRBJ2-3, with D hard to call. In germline, CDR1 is LNHDA, CDR2 SQIVND (reference sequence). This CDR3 has 14 residues. V lost 6 bases, J lost 4 bases, and 14 bases lay in between. The DNA of the CDR3 is TGTGCCAGTAGGGGTTTGGGCCGGGCAGATACGCAGTATTTT. Its protein product is CASRGLGRADTQYF.

The V and J genes are TRBV7-9 and TRBJ2-1; no clear D gene. This CDR3 spans 12 amino acids. The germline CDR1 and CDR2 sequences are SEHNR and FQNEAQ (reference sequence). The V end was cut by 1 base, the J end by 14 bases, with 12 bases between. CDR3 sequence reads: CASSLDYGLKFF. In DNA form, the CDR3 reads TGTGCCAGCAGCTTAGATTACGGTTTGAAGTTCTTC.

The chain couples TRBV15 to TRBJ1-3; TRBD1 matches at 7 bases. The CDR3 length is 16 residues. V was clipped by 4 bases and J by 0 bases; unmatched bases: 6. Per germline, CDR1 LNHNV and CDR2 YYDKDF (reference sequence). CDR3 sequence: CATSTTDRVSGNTIYF. For the CDR3, the DNA is TGTGCCACCAGCACCACCGACAGGGTCTCTGGAAACACCATATATTTT.

J is TRBJ1-2 and V is TRBV19, with a weak D call TRBD1 (6 bases). This CDR3 is built from 16 residues. The germline V gene has CDR1 LNHDA and CDR2 SQIVND (reference sequence). The V end lost 0 bases, the J end lost 4 bases, and 15 bases lay between the germline ends. The CDR3 DNA reads as TGTGCCAGTAGTATAGATTGGGCAGGGGCGGCCTATGGCTACACCTTC. Its protein product is CASSIDWAGAAYGYTF.

The chain recombines TRBV4-3 with TRBJ1-4; tentatively, D is TRBD1 (5 bases). The V end was cut by 0 bases, the J end by 6 bases, with 11 bases between. The CDR3 length is 15 residues. CDR1 is LGHNA, CDR2 YSLEER, per germline. The CDR3 region has the DNA TGCGCCAGCAGCCAAGATGGGGGGTGGGATGAAAAACTGTTTTTT. It is translated as CASSQDGGWDEKLFF.